These 26 T cell receptor beta chains originate from one sample sequenced in a study of cytomegalovirus exposure and HLA in healthy donors. The PCR made use of 60 Vbeta and 13 Jbeta primers. Some clones are missing from TCRdb's copy, which holds only in-frame ones; the method was immunoSEQ multiplex PCR. The table records about 120,000 clones, 65% to 80% of them present only once. Input material: PBMCs. The receptor set was obtained from a young man in good health and CMV-seropositive.

This chain connects TRBV5-1 to TRBJ1-1, with 10 positions matching TRBD1. CDR1 and CDR2 (germline): SGHRS, YFSETQ. The CDR3 is 17 amino acids. V shed 4 bases and J 1 base; nucleotides not matched to a gene: 10. The CDR3 sequence: CASSPRDRGEPNTEAFF. DNA of the CDR3: TGCGCCAGCAGCCCCCGGGACAGGGGAGAGCCGAACACTGAAGCTTTCTTT.

V gene TRBV13 combines with J gene TRBJ2-1; 14 bases align to TRBD2. J lost 1 base, V lost 3 bases, and 5 bases had no gene match. Germline CDR1 PRHDT, CDR2 FYEKMQ (reference sequence). The CDR3 has 18 amino acids. CDR3 sequence: CASSLSTSGGASYNEQFF. CDR3 sequence (DNA): TGTGCCAGCAGCTTGTCGACTAGCGGGGGGGCTTCCTACAATGAGCAGTTCTTC.

The gene calls are TRBV7-8 and TRBJ2-1; 15 nucleotides match TRBD2. V gave up 5 bases and J gave up 6 bases; unmatched junction bases: 5. The CDR3 has 16 amino acids. Germline V gene lookup returns CDR1 SGHVS and CDR2 FQNEAQ. The CDR3 is CASSGEGLAGGNEQFF. For the CDR3, the DNA is TGTGCCAGCAGCGGAGAGGGACTAGCGGGGGGCAATGAGCAGTTCTTC.

J is TRBJ1-1 and V is TRBV25-1; no clear D. This CDR3 comprises 14 residues. V lost 6 bases and J lost 4, with 15 bases in between. The germline V gene has CDR1 MGHDK and CDR2 SYGVNS. CDR3 region: CASSSIISGTEAFF. The CDR3 coding sequence is TGTGCCAGCAGCTCCATAATTAGCGGCACTGAAGCTTTCTTT.

This clone was counted between two and nine times. The CDR3 protein is CASSPDSSFETQYF. Written as DNA, the CDR3 is TGTGCCAGCAGCCCCGACTCATCGTTTGAGACCCAGTACTTC. The chain has TRBV14 and TRBJ2-5; D call uncertain. The CDR3 is made up of 14 amino acids. Deletions cut 4 bases from V and 5 bases from J, with 14 bases between. Germline-derived CDR1 and CDR2 are SGHDN and FVKESK.

This clone was counted only a few times. This rearrangement joins TRBV7-6 to TRBJ1-1; a possible D gene is TRBD1 (6 bases). This CDR3 contains 13 residues. Trimming removed 5 bases at V and 1 base at J, with 8 bases between. The germline V gene encodes CDR1 SGHVS and CDR2 FNYEAQ. As DNA, the CDR3 is TGTGCCAGCAGCACGACAGGGAACACTGAAGCTTTCTTT. Amino acids: CASSTTGNTEAFF.

This clone has only one observation. The chain couples TRBV27 to TRBJ2-1, with D perhaps TRBD1 (6 bases). Germline CDR1 is MNHEY and CDR2 is SMNVEV (reference sequence). V lost 4 bases to trimming and J lost 3 bases, with 25 bases between them. This CDR3 is 19 amino acids long. In DNA form, the CDR3 reads TGTGCCAGCAGTTCCTACGCCCTAGGGGGTGGCCTCGACTACAATGAGCAGTTCTTC. Amino acids: CASSSYALGGGLDYNEQFF.

This chain joins TRBV18 and TRBJ1-1; TRBD1 aligns across 10 bases. Trimming took 6 bases from V and 1 from J; bases not matched to a gene: 8. The germline CDR1 and CDR2 sequences are KGHSH and LQKENI. The CDR3 contains 16 residues. Here the CDR3 reads CASSPGQGPTNTEAFF. CDR3 DNA: TGTGCCAGCTCGCCGGGACAGGGGCCGACGAACACTGAAGCTTTCTTT.

A single count supports this clone. DNA for the CDR3: TGTGCCAGCAGCTTAAATCCGGGTTCTGGAAACACCATATATTTT. As protein: CASSLNPGSGNTIYF. V and J are TRBV7-2 and TRBJ1-3; unclear D gene. Germline loops: CDR1 SGHTA, CDR2 FQGNSA. The CDR3 has 15 amino acids. Trimming took 2 bases from V and 1 from J, leaving 9 bases between them.

CDR3 coding DNA: TGCAGCGTTGCGACTAGCGGGGCATCAGAGACCCAGTACTTC. As protein: CSVATSGASETQYF. This chain connects TRBV29-1 to TRBJ2-5; 11 nucleotides match TRBD2. The germline CDR1 and CDR2 sequences are SQVTM and ANQGSEA. The V and J ends lost 4 bases and 4 bases, in that order; junction bases with no gene match: 5. CDR3 length equals 14 residues.

This clone came up a few times. V usage is TRBV7-2 and J usage is TRBJ1-2; D not certain. The ends were cut back, 2 bases at V and 8 bases at J, with 12 bases in the middle. The CDR3 contains 13 residues. CDR1 is SGHTA and CDR2 is FQGNSA in the germline V gene. CDR3 bases: TGTGCCAGCAGCTTATCCAGGTTCGGAGGCTACACCTTC. Its translation: CASSLSRFGGYTF.

This clone was seen a handful of times. The CDR3: CAWSVILNYGYTF. The CDR3 DNA sequence: TGTGCCTGGAGTGTTATCCTTAACTATGGCTACACCTTC. J is TRBJ1-2 and V is TRBV30, with unresolved D. The length of the CDR3 is 13 residues. The V end lost 0 bases, the J end lost 1 base, and 6 bases lay between the germline ends. Germline values: CDR1 GTSNPN, CDR2 SVGIG (reference sequence).

This sequence joins TRBV12-2 and TRBJ2-7; TRBD1, as called in the table, went unchecked against the DNA. TRBV12-2 is given as a pseudogene. The CDR3 spans 13 residues. The CDR3: CASRLVYSYEQYF. CDR3 DNA: TGTGCAAGTCGCTTAGTATACAGCTACGAGCAGTACTTC.

The chain carries TRBV5-5 and TRBJ2-3; D not certain. Deletions cut 1 base from V and 2 bases from J, with 5 bases between. The CDR3 length is 13 residues. CDR1 is SGHKS and CDR2 is YYEKEE in the germline V gene (reference sequence). The CDR3 reads CASSLLYTDTQYF. In nucleotides, the CDR3 is TGTGCCAGCAGCTTGCTGTACACAGATACGCAGTATTTT.

This clone has only one observation. This chain links TRBV18 with TRBJ1-1; D is ambiguous. The CDR3 covers 15 residues. Germline CDR1 KGHSH, CDR2 LQKENI. V lost 3 bases to trimming and J lost 1 base, with 12 bases between them. The DNA of the CDR3 is TGTGCCAGCTCACCGTCCGCGCAAACGAACACTGAAGCTTTCTTT. This encodes CASSPSAQTNTEAFF. The variable domain in full, with the rest retrieved from reference TRBV18 and TRBJ1-1, is NAGVMQNPRHLVRRRGQEARLRCSPMKGHSHVYWYRQLPEEGLKFMVYLQKENIIDESGMPKERFSAEFPKEGPSILRIQQVVRGDSAAYFCASSPSAQTNTEAFFGQGTRLTVV.

The V gene is TRBV6-1, the J gene TRBJ1-5, with TRBD1 identical over 10 bases. Trimming at V came to 6 bases and at J to 3 bases, leaving 5 bases not matched to a gene. Germline CDR1 is MNHNS and CDR2 is SASEGT. The CDR3 is 15 residues long. CDR3 bases: TGTGCCAGCAGGACCGGGACAGGGGTCAATCAGCCCCAGCATTTT. Protein sequence: CASRTGTGVNQPQHF.

The chain combines TRBV10-1 with TRBJ2-3; D is perhaps TRBD2 (5 bases). The CDR3 extends over 14 amino acids. Germline V gene sequence: CDR1 WNHNN, CDR2 SYGVQD (reference sequence). V was trimmed by 9 bases and J by 3 bases, leaving 16 bases between them. The CDR3 reads CARPFFTGTDTQYF. The CDR3 DNA follows: TGCGCCAGGCCCTTCTTCACGGGGACAGATACGCAGTATTTT.

V usage is TRBV2 and J usage is TRBJ2-1, with 8 bases identical to TRBD2. Germline V gene lookup returns CDR1 SNHLY and CDR2 FYNNEI. CDR3 length: 16 residues. Trimming took 4 bases from V and 7 from J; bases not matched to a gene: 12. The CDR3 reads CASSVAGGAMGNEQFF. CDR3 nucleotides: TGTGCCAGCAGTGTGGCGGGGGGCGCTATGGGGAATGAGCAGTTCTTC.

This clone was counted a few times. The V gene is TRBV14, the J gene TRBJ2-5; 9 bases map to TRBD1. V was pared by 3 bases and J by 5 bases, with 10 bases of the junction left unmatched. Germline V CDR1 and CDR2: SGHDN, FVKESK. The CDR3 is 16 amino acids. The CDR3 DNA reads TGTGCCAGCAGCCATTCCCACAGGGGGCGACGGGAGACCCAGTACTTC. Its translation: CASSHSHRGRRETQYF.

CDR3 DNA: TGCAGCGTTGACAGGGGGCGCACTGAAGCTTTCTTT. Its protein is CSVDRGRTEAFF. The chain joins TRBV29-1 to TRBJ1-1, with TRBD1 matching 8 bases. Germline trimming cut 3 bases from V and 4 bases from J; bases unmatched to any gene: 1. Germline V lookup: CDR1 SQVTM, CDR2 ANQGSEA. CDR3 length equals 12 residues.

V and J are TRBV5-5 and TRBJ1-5, with D perhaps matching TRBD1 (6 bases). V was pared by 1 base and J by 4 bases, with 12 bases between. The CDR3 has 15 residues. Per germline, CDR1 SGHKS and CDR2 YYEKEE (reference sequence). CDR3 sequence: CASSLTIRGNQPQHF. Written as DNA, the CDR3 is TGTGCCAGCAGCTTGACCATCAGGGGAAATCAGCCCCAGCATTTT.

The chain links TRBV4-1 to TRBJ2-1; TRBD2 matches at 9 bases. CDR3 size: 17 residues. The J segment lost 5 bases and the V segment lost 0 bases, leaving 8 bases of the junction unmatched. Germline loops: CDR1 MGHRA, CDR2 YSYEKL. In DNA form, the CDR3 reads TGCGCCAGCAGCCAAGAACGGAGCGGGGGGTCCAACAATGAGCAGTTCTTC. It is translated as CASSQERSGGSNNEQFF.

This clone is a singleton in its sample. V usage is TRBV7-8 and J usage is TRBJ2-5; TRBD2 aligns across 9 bases. This CDR3 is 14 amino acids long. Trimming took 5 bases from V and 4 from J; bases not matched to a gene: 5. CDR1 and CDR2 from the germline V gene are SGHVS and FQNEAQ. CDR3 nucleotides: TGTGCCAGCAGCCCTAGCGGGGTTGGAGAGACCCAGTACTTC. Protein product: CASSPSGVGETQYF.

The J gene is TRBJ1-3, the V gene TRBV6-5; 8 bases are shared with TRBD1. The germline V gene encodes CDR1 MNHEY and CDR2 SVGAGI. V gave up 5 bases and J gave up 2 bases; unmatched junction bases: 2. The CDR3 contains 14 residues. In nucleotides, the CDR3 is TGTGCCAGCAGTAGACAGGGGCCTGGAAACACCATATATTTT. As protein: CASSRQGPGNTIYF.

This chain links TRBV7-2 with TRBJ2-3; 7 bases agree with TRBD1. Unmatched junction bases numbered 10, after V lost 5 bases and J lost 2 bases. The CDR3 runs 16 residues. CDR1 is SGHTA, CDR2 FQGNSA, per germline. CDR3 region: CASSKGAGVFTDTQYF. DNA for the CDR3: TGTGCCAGCAGCAAGGGGGCAGGGGTCTTCACAGATACGCAGTATTTT. The variable domain in full, with the rest retrieved from reference TRBV7-2 and TRBJ2-3, is GAGVSQSPSNKVTEKGKDVELRCDPISGHTALYWYRQSLGQGLEFLIYFQGNSAPDKSGLPSDRFSAERTGGSVSTLTIQRTQQEDSAVYLCASSKGAGVFTDTQYFGPGTRLTVL.

The rearrangement joins TRBV9 to TRBJ2-6; 7 bases match TRBD1. The V gene's germline CDR1 is SGDLS and CDR2 YYNGEE. The CDR3 spans 20 residues. The J segment lost 1 base and the V segment lost 3 bases, leaving 16 bases of the junction unmatched. CDR3 sequence (DNA): TGTGCCAGCAGCGCGCAGGACGGGACAGTGGACCAATCTGGGGCCAACGTCCTGACTTTC. Encoded protein: CASSAQDGTVDQSGANVLTF.